These 20 T cell receptor beta chains were sequenced from one sample in a study of cytomegalovirus exposure and HLA in healthy donors. The PCR had 60 Vbeta and 13 Jbeta primers. Sequencing was performed with immunoSEQ multiplex PCR; in TCRdb, only in-frame clones are kept and a portion is missing. The data contain 250,000 to 300,000 clones, roughly 91% of them singletons. Material: PBMCs. All receptors derive from a girl aged 2-10 years in good health and CMV-seronegative.

The chain combines TRBV4-2 with TRBJ2-1; 11 nucleotides align to TRBD2. With 2 bases clipped from V and 0 bases from J, the junction kept 6 bases outside the gene matches. The CDR3 runs 18 residues. Per the germline V gene, CDR1 is LGHNA and CDR2 is YNFKEQ. The CDR3 DNA reads TGTGCCAGCAGCCAACTGGGACTAGCGGAGAGCTCCTACAATGAGCAGTTCTTC. Its translation is CASSQLGLAESSYNEQFF.

The V and J genes are TRBV5-1 and TRBJ2-1, with D possibly being TRBD2 (6 bases). The CDR3 is 15 amino acids. Germline values: CDR1 SGHRS, CDR2 YFSETQ. Trimming stripped 0 bases from V and 6 bases from J, with 13 bases between. The DNA for the CDR3 is TGCGCCAGCAGCTTGGCCGAATGGGACTCCAATGAGCAGTTCTTC. Translation: CASSLAEWDSNEQFF.

The chain uses TRBV7-8 and TRBJ2-5; D uncertain. The J call may be wrong; the DNA end is better matched by TRBJ2-7. Germline CDR1 is SGHVS and CDR2 is FQNEAQ. The CDR3 contains 12 residues. The CDR3 DNA follows: TGTGCCAGCAGCTTAGTTTCCTACGAGCAGTACTTC. This gives the protein CASSLVSYEQYF.

This clone showed up just a few times. In nucleotides, the CDR3 is TGTGCCACGGGACTGGAGGAACCAGAGCAGTTCTTC. It yields the protein CATGLEEPEQFF. The chain employs TRBV10-3 and TRBJ2-1; possible D gene TRBD2, 6 bases. Germline lookup yields CDR1 ENHRY and CDR2 SYGVKD. V lost 10 bases and J lost 10, with 17 bases in between. This CDR3 region has 12 residues.

The chain employs TRBV30 and TRBJ2-5; D is ambiguous. The J call may be mistaken, given a closer DNA end match to TRBJ2-7. Looked up from germline, CDR1 is GTSNPN and CDR2 is SVGIG (reference sequence). The CDR3 is 14 amino acids. CDR3 bases: TGTGCCTGGAGGGGCCCGTTGGGCCGTAACGAGCAGTACTTC. It encodes CAWRGPLGRNEQYF.

This chain connects TRBV7-2 to TRBJ1-1; D possibly corresponds to TRBD1 (5 bases). Trimming stripped 7 bases from V and 0 bases from J, with 18 bases between. The length of the CDR3 is 16 residues. Germline values: CDR1 SGHTA, CDR2 FQGNSA. CDR3 bases: TGTGCCAGCACCTCCCCGGGGAGGGGAATGAACACTGAAGCTTTCTTT. Translating it yields CASTSPGRGMNTEAFF.

This clone was seen a handful of times. This chain uses TRBV25-1 with TRBJ2-1; a weak D match, TRBD2 (5 bases). CDR3 length equals 14 residues. V was trimmed by 6 bases and J by 8 bases, leaving 17 bases between them. The V gene's germline CDR1 is MGHDK and CDR2 SYGVNS. CDR3 loop: CASRRREGQYEQFF. The CDR3 bases are TGTGCCAGCAGACGGCGAGAGGGCCAATATGAGCAGTTCTTC.

The chain recombines TRBV14 with TRBJ1-1; a possible D gene is TRBD1 (6 bases). Germline CDR1 is SGHDN and CDR2 is FVKESK. This CDR3 has 16 amino acids. V lost 6 bases and J 6 bases, leaving 23 bases between the germline ends. The CDR3 sequence: CASSPWGLGDFAEAFF. The CDR3 region has the DNA TGTGCCAGCAGTCCCTGGGGGCTGGGTGATTTCGCTGAAGCTTTCTTT.

The rearrangement links TRBV10-1 to TRBJ2-1, with TRBD2 identical over 9 bases. The ends lost 3 bases at V and 10 bases at J; junction bases unmatched: 7. The CDR3 sequence is 14 residues long. CDR1 is WNHNN, CDR2 SYGVQD, per germline (reference sequence). The CDR3 protein is CASSESLAGREQFF. DNA for the CDR3: TGCGCCAGCAGTGAATCTCTAGCGGGAAGGGAGCAGTTCTTC.

V and J are TRBV7-8 and TRBJ2-1; D gene ambiguous. From germline, CDR1 is SGHVS and CDR2 FQNEAQ. Between the trimmed V and J ends, which lost 1 base and 7 bases, there was a span of 11 bases. The CDR3 has 14 amino acids. DNA of the CDR3: TGTGCCAGCAGCTTAGATACGAGTGCGAATGAGCAGTTCTTC. It is translated as CASSLDTSANEQFF.

The genes are TRBV29-1 and TRBJ2-5; a weak D match, TRBD2 (5 bases). The DNA end is a closer match to TRBJ2-7, so the J assignment may be wrong. The CDR3 totals 14 residues. Per the germline V gene, CDR1 is SQVTM and CDR2 is ANQGSEA. CDR3 nucleotides: TGCAGCGTTGAAGACGGAGGTTCCCCCTACGAGCAGTACTTC. Encoded protein: CSVEDGGSPYEQYF.

J is TRBJ2-5 and V is TRBV5-1; 8 bases map to TRBD1. Germline CDR1 reads SGHRS; CDR2 reads YFSETQ. This CDR3 is built from 15 residues. After removal of 3 bases from V and 3 bases from J, the junction contained 7 bases not matched to a gene. For the CDR3, the DNA is TGCGCCAGCAGCTACAGGGGGGACCATAAAGAGACCCAGTACTTC. Encoded protein: CASSYRGDHKETQYF.

The chain joins TRBV5-1 to TRBJ2-7, with 14 bases identical to TRBD2. Trimming removed 4 bases from V and 3 bases from J; junction bases left unmatched: 3. Germline CDR1 is SGHRS and CDR2 is YFSETQ. CDR3 length equals 15 residues. CDR3: CASSTGLAGDYEQYF. The CDR3 coding sequence is TGCGCCAGCAGCACGGGACTAGCGGGAGACTACGAGCAGTACTTC. The variable domain in full, completed from reference TRBV5-1 and TRBJ2-7, reads KAGVTQTPRYLIKTRGQQVTLSCSPISGHRSVSWYQQTPGQGLQFLFEYFSETQRNKGNFPGRFSGRQFSNSRSEMNVSTLELGDSALYLCASSTGLAGDYEQYFGPGTRLTVT.

This clone was recorded once. The J gene is TRBJ2-4, the V gene TRBV6-1, with a weak D call TRBD1 (6 bases). CDR3 length equals 13 residues. Germline CDR1 and CDR2: MNHNS and SASEGT. With 7 bases removed from V and 9 bases from J, the gap between germline ends came to 16 bases. The CDR3 DNA sequence: TGTGCCAGCACCCCGAGCGGACAGCCCATTCAGTACTTC. It translates to CASTPSGQPIQYF.

The chain carries TRBV9 and TRBJ2-3; D gene ambiguous. Germline V gene sequence: CDR1 SGDLS, CDR2 YYNGEE. This CDR3 is 14 amino acids long. V lost 4 bases, J lost 1 base, and 10 bases lay in between. The CDR3 DNA reads TGTGCCAGCAGCCTCGCCTACCGCACAGATACGCAGTATTTT. Translating gives CASSLAYRTDTQYF.

This clone was observed a handful of times. The chain couples TRBV28 to TRBJ1-1, with 7 bases identical to TRBD1. V was pared by 4 bases and J by 0 bases, with 2 bases of the junction left unmatched. The CDR3 loop spans 14 amino acids. Germline CDR1 and CDR2: MDHEN and SYDVKM. The CDR3 reads CASSSGGVNTEAFF. DNA for the CDR3: TGTGCCAGCAGTTCAGGGGGAGTGAACACTGAAGCTTTCTTT.

This chain joins TRBV7-8 and TRBJ2-1; 8 bases are shared with TRBD2. Germline trimming cut 4 bases from V and 7 bases from J; bases unmatched to any gene: 6. The CDR3 is made up of 14 amino acids. CDR1 is SGHVS and CDR2 is FQNEAQ in the germline V gene. CDR3 DNA: TGTGCCAGCAGCTCTGCCGCTAGCGGGAATGAGCAGTTCTTC. Translated: CASSSAASGNEQFF. The full variable domain, rest sourced from reference TRBV7-8 and TRBJ2-1, is GAGVSQSPRYKVAKRGQDVALRCDPISGHVSLFWYQQALGQGPEFLTYFQNEAQLDKSGLPSDRFFAERPEGSVSTLKIQRTQQEDSAVYLCASSSAASGNEQFFGPGTRLTVL.

The chain employs TRBV25-1 and TRBJ2-7; possibly TRBD2 for D (5 bases). V was cut by 6 bases and J by 5 bases, with 20 bases left in between. This CDR3 is built from 15 residues. CDR1 MGHDK and CDR2 SYGVNS come from the germline V gene. CDR3 DNA: TGTGCCAGCAGCGCCCCAAAAGTGTTGGAGGACGAGCAGTACTTC. It encodes CASSAPKVLEDEQYF.

J is TRBJ2-7 and V is TRBV6-9; 8 bases are shared with TRBD1. With 5 bases clipped from V and 5 bases from J, the junction kept 14 bases outside the gene matches. The CDR3 is made up of 16 amino acids. CDR1 is MNHGY, CDR2 SVAAGI, per germline. The CDR3 region has the DNA TGTGCCAGCAGTAGGACAGGGCATCTGTTGCTCCACGAGCAGTACTTC. This translates into CASSRTGHLLLHEQYF.

This rearrangement joins TRBV2 to TRBJ1-1, with D perhaps matching TRBD1 (5 bases). This CDR3 contains 13 residues. Germline V gene sequence: CDR1 SNHLY, CDR2 FYNNEI. The V end lost 3 bases, the J end lost 3 bases, and 8 bases lay between the germline ends. CDR3 loop: CASSDWGDTEAFF. For the CDR3, the DNA is TGTGCCAGCAGTGACTGGGGGGACACTGAAGCTTTCTTT.